This section outlines one T cell receptor beta chain sequence together with its context. The sample belongs to a study of blood T cell repertoires in COVID-19. Study-level information: The samples span acute and convalescent COVID-19 from the United States, Italy and Spain. From T cells, B-cell-depleted T cells, or PBMCs came the material, which was cDNA or gDNA.

Per the original data handling: For nucleated cells, counts were estimated from reference gene primer amplification. Generated by immunoSEQ multiplex PCR, the TCRdb table keeps only in-frame clones and is missing some. That table gives V, J and clone size, and the DNA gave D and trimming. The top ten clones hold approximately 4.5% of a sample with about 220,000 clones, approximately 85% of them seen once. The sample was peripheral blood. This TCR was recovered from a woman between 65 and 79 years old with acute or convalescent COVID-19.

The CDR3 here is CASSSPGQGIYNSPLHF. As DNA, the CDR3 is TGTGCCAGCAGCTCCCCCGGACAGGGAATCTATAATTCACCCCTCCACTTT. The rearrangement uses TRBV7-2 and TRBJ1-6; TRBD1 matches at 8 bases. Germline CDR1 SGHTA, CDR2 FQGNSA. The CDR3 loop spans 17 amino acids. The ends lost 4 bases at V and 3 bases at J; junction bases unmatched: 8.